This T cell receptor beta chain comes out of a study of cytomegalovirus exposure and HLA in healthy donors. Notes on the study in general: Within the data, a cluster of highly shared sequence variants was likely a sequencing artifact. Productive status was seen about 90% or about 30% of the time for most TCR beta V segments in an earlier analysis.

The CDR3 is 13 residues long. Per the germline V gene, CDR1 is LNHDA and CDR2 is SQIVND (reference sequence). The ends were cut back, 2 bases at V and 5 bases at J, with 9 bases in the middle. On this clone itself: As yet, its antigen is unknown.

PCR employed 60 Vbeta and 13 Jbeta primers. Some clones are missing from TCRdb's copy, which holds only in-frame ones; the method was immunoSEQ multiplex PCR. This sample carries about 82,000 clones, roughly 67% of them seen once, and the ten largest clones take roughly 21%. Sequenced: PBMCs. V and J are TRBV19 and TRBJ1-2, with D possibly TRBD1 on 5 matching bases. The TCR comes from a woman between 50 and 59 years old in good health and CMV-seropositive. The CDR3 nucleotides read TGTGCCAGTAGTATAATGTCAGGGTATGGCTACACCTTC. Its translation is CASSIMSGYGYTF. Supplemented by reference TRBV19 and TRBJ1-2, the full variable domain reads DGGITQSPKYLFRKEGQNVTLSCEQNLNHDAMYWYRQDPGQGLRLIYYSQIVNDFQKGDIAEGYSVSREKKESFPLTVTSAQKNPTAFYLCASSIMSGYGYTFGSGTRLTVV.